Listed here are 25 T cell receptor beta chains from one sample, sequenced in a study of blood T cells in healthy people across ages. A sample-barcoded 5' primer and a J-beta primer mix were used in a second PCR of roughly 7 to 12 cycles. Using its own MiXCR run on the 5' RACE reads, TCRdb lists one record per CDR3 protein. This sample yields about 1 million distinct CDR3 sequences, of which 35% to 50% are seen a single time; over 15% belongs to the top ten. Sample: blood. The source is a woman aged 60-70 years in good health.

J is TRBJ2-5 and V is TRBV20-1; D call uncertain. Trimming removed 6 bases from V and 2 bases from J, with 4 bases in between. The CDR3 consists of 10 residues. The germline V gene has CDR1 DFQATT and CDR2 SNEGSKA (reference sequence). CDR3 sequence (DNA): TGCAGTGCCGTACAAGAGACCCAGTACTTC. It translates to CSAVQETQYF.

This sequence joins TRBV2 and TRBJ2-3; 8 bases map to TRBD2. CDR3 size: 13 residues. Germline-derived CDR1 and CDR2 are SNHLY and FYNNEI. Unmatched junction bases numbered 6, after V lost 7 bases and J lost 6 bases. This CDR3 is CASNSGSVDTQYF. The CDR3 DNA reads TGTGCCAGCAACAGCGGGAGTGTGGATACGCAGTATTTT.

This clonotype was found a few times. The chain combines TRBV5-1 with TRBJ1-1; 7 bases agree with TRBD1. The CDR3 is 14 amino acids. V lost 3 bases, J lost 5 bases, and 7 bases stayed unmatched. The V gene's germline CDR1 is SGHRS and CDR2 YFSETQ. The CDR3 DNA reads as TGCGCCAGCAGCTCGAAGGGGGCGTCTACTGAAGCTTTCTTT. It yields the protein CASSSKGASTEAFF. The whole variable domain, filled in from reference TRBV5-1 and TRBJ1-1, reads KAGVTQTPRYLIKTRGQQVTLSCSPISGHRSVSWYQQTPGQGLQFLFEYFSETQRNKGNFPGRFSGRQFSNSRSEMNVSTLELGDSALYLCASSSKGASTEAFFGQGTRLTVV.

A few counts support this clonotype. This chain connects TRBV15 to TRBJ2-7; the match to TRBD1 covers 12 bases. The CDR3 contains 15 residues. V trimming: 9 bases; J trimming: 5 bases; junction bases outside the gene matches: 11. Germline V gives CDR1 LNHNV, CDR2 YYDKDF (reference sequence). The CDR3 DNA is TGTGCCACTGGATCCTCCGGGACAGGGGGCAACGAGCAGTACTTC. Encoded protein: CATGSSGTGGNEQYF.

This chain joins TRBV20-1 and TRBJ2-3; maybe TRBD1 (6 bases). V lost 2 bases to trimming and J lost 2 bases, with 8 bases between them. There are 13 residues in the CDR3. Germline-derived CDR1 and CDR2 are DFQATT and SNEGSKA (reference sequence). The CDR3 DNA follows: TGCAGTGCTAGAACAGGGTACACAGATACGCAGTATTTT. Translation gives CSARTGYTDTQYF.

The V gene is TRBV25-1, the J gene TRBJ2-3, with D hard to call. This CDR3 region has 11 residues. The ends were cut back, 3 bases at V and 9 bases at J, with 7 bases in the middle. CDR1 is MGHDK, CDR2 SYGVNS, per germline. This CDR3 reads CASSERWTQYF. The CDR3 DNA follows: TGTGCCAGCAGTGAGCGGTGGACGCAGTATTTT. Together with reference TRBV25-1 and TRBJ2-3, the CDR3 gives the full variable domain: EADIYQTPRYLVIGTGKKITLECSQTMGHDKMYWYQQDPGMELHLIHYSYGVNSTEKGDLSSESTVSRIRTEHFPLTLESARPSHTSQYLCASSERWTQYFGPGTRLTVL.

This clonotype was counted between two and nine times. This chain connects TRBV6-6 to TRBJ2-7; 12 bases are shared with TRBD2. Germline V gives CDR1 MNHNY, CDR2 SVGAGI (reference sequence). Losses at the gene ends were 5 bases for V and 5 bases for J; bases not matched to a gene: 7. This CDR3 spans 15 amino acids. The CDR3 DNA reads TGTGCCAGCAGTCGCCTAGCGGGAGGGCGGAACGAGCAGTACTTC. Its translation is CASSRLAGGRNEQYF.

The chain employs TRBV29-1 and TRBJ2-7; perhaps TRBD1 as D (6 bases). The CDR3 length is 13 residues. The germline gives CDR1 SQVTM, CDR2 ANQGSEA. The germline V and J ends were trimmed by 4 bases and 3 bases, with 13 bases remaining between them. Here the CDR3 reads CSVGQGIGYEQYF. The CDR3 DNA is TGCAGCGTTGGCCAGGGGATCGGCTACGAGCAGTACTTC.

The chain couples TRBV11-3 to TRBJ2-5; the match to TRBD2 covers 7 bases. The CDR3 runs to 17 residues. V dropped 1 base and J dropped 2; count of bases not matched to a gene: 10. CDR1 and CDR2 (germline): SGHNT, YENEEA. The CDR3 DNA follows: TGTGCCAGCAGCTTAGGTGGTGGCGGGAGCTTGCAAGAGACCCAGTACTTC. It encodes CASSLGGGGSLQETQYF.

CDR3 amino acids: CASSVGSGGPNNEQFF. For the CDR3, the DNA is TGTGCCAGCAGCGTAGGTTCGGGAGGGCCAAATAATGAGCAGTTCTTC. The chain recombines TRBV9 with TRBJ2-1, with TRBD2 matching over 8 bases. Germline V gene data show CDR1 as SGDLS and CDR2 as YYNGEE. The CDR3 length is 16 residues. V lost 0 bases, J lost 7 bases, and 9 bases stayed unmatched.

This clonotype was seen a few times. V and J are TRBV6-5 and TRBJ1-2, with D possibly being TRBD1 (5 bases). The V end lost 5 bases, the J end lost 8 bases, and 15 bases lay between the germline ends. This CDR3 is built from 13 residues. Germline V CDR1 and CDR2: MNHEY, SVGAGI. CDR3 bases: TGTGCCAGCAGTGTCGGACAAGGCTGGGGCTACACCTTC. Translation gives CASSVGQGWGYTF.

This sequence joins TRBV10-2 and TRBJ2-3; weak D call: TRBD2 (6 bases). The germline gives CDR1 WSHSY, CDR2 SAAADI. Trimming shortened V by 10 bases and J by 5 bases, and 19 bases separated the two germline ends. The CDR3 has 14 amino acids. The CDR3 loop is CATEGIGMRDTQYF. The CDR3 DNA reads TGCGCCACGGAGGGCATCGGAATGAGAGATACGCAGTATTTT.

The chain has TRBV6-5 and TRBJ2-3; 11 bases line up with TRBD2. The CDR3 is made up of 14 amino acids. Germline CDR1 reads MNHEY; CDR2 reads SVGAGI. After removal of 9 bases from V and 6 bases from J, the junction contained 8 bases not matched to a gene. The CDR3 sequence: CASRLAGGRDTQYF. The CDR3 DNA sequence: TGTGCCAGTAGGCTAGCGGGAGGCCGGGATACGCAGTATTTT.

This clonotype appeared once. A single base separates this from a much larger clone, so it may be a read error. The chain is built from TRBV4-1 and TRBJ1-2, with TRBD1 identical over 7 bases. CDR1 and CDR2 from the germline V gene are MGHRA and YSYEKL. With V trimmed by 4 bases and J by 7 bases, 9 bases remained unmatched. This CDR3 region has 14 residues. CDR3 DNA: TGCGCCAGCAGCCCACAGGGGAAGGACTGTGGCTACACCTTC. This gives the protein CASSPQGKDCGYTF.

The chain carries TRBV7-8 and TRBJ2-7, with D maybe TRBD1 (6 bases). CDR1 is SGHVS, CDR2 FQNEAQ, per germline. Trimming removed 5 bases from V and 2 bases from J, with 13 bases in between. The CDR3 runs to 14 residues. CDR3 residues: CASSPGQRTYEQYF. For the CDR3, the DNA is TGTGCCAGCAGCCCCGGACAGAGAACCTACGAGCAGTACTTC. The full variable domain, rest sourced from reference TRBV7-8 and TRBJ2-7, is GAGVSQSPRYKVAKRGQDVALRCDPISGHVSLFWYQQALGQGPEFLTYFQNEAQLDKSGLPSDRFFAERPEGSVSTLKIQRTQQEDSAVYLCASSPGQRTYEQYFGPGTRLTVT.

CDR3 sequence reads: CSARQGTGQGAKNIQYF. DNA of the CDR3: TGCAGTGCTAGACAGGGGACGGGACAGGGGGCCAAAAACATTCAGTACTTC. This chain connects TRBV20-1 to TRBJ2-4, with 10 bases matching TRBD1. The V segment lost 2 bases and the J segment 1 base; nucleotides outside the gene matches: 8. The CDR3 is 17 residues long. Germline loops: CDR1 DFQATT, CDR2 SNEGSKA (reference sequence).

The genes are TRBV7-6 and TRBJ2-7; 11 positions match TRBD1. Trimming cost V 0 bases and J 2 bases; bases outside gene matches: 3. The CDR3 has 16 residues. Germline V gene sequence: CDR1 SGHVS, CDR2 FNYEAQ. The DNA for the CDR3 is TGTGCCAGCAGCTTAGCAGGGGGACAGGGGGCCTACGAGCAGTACTTC. This translates into CASSLAGGQGAYEQYF.

This clonotype was seen more than once but under ten times. The rearrangement joins TRBV7-2 to TRBJ2-1; D unclear. CDR3 length: 13 residues. V lost 4 bases and J 5 bases, leaving 9 bases between the germline ends. Germline CDR1 is SGHTA and CDR2 is FQGNSA. CDR3 sequence reads: CASSSPPHNEQFF. The CDR3 coding sequence is TGTGCCAGCAGCTCACCGCCCCACAATGAGCAGTTCTTC. Complete variable domain (other parts from reference TRBV7-2 and TRBJ2-1): GAGVSQSPSNKVTEKGKDVELRCDPISGHTALYWYRQSLGQGLEFLIYFQGNSAPDKSGLPSDRFSAERTGGSVSTLTIQRTQQEDSAVYLCASSSPPHNEQFFGPGTRLTVL.

This clonotype was counted a few times. CDR3 bases: TGTGCCAGCAGCTTAGGAACCCCCTGGGGCGGGAGCTACGAGCAGTACTTC. Residues: CASSLGTPWGGSYEQYF. The J gene is TRBJ2-7, the V gene TRBV7-9; 7 nucleotides match TRBD2. CDR1 SEHNR and CDR2 FQNEAQ come from the germline V gene (reference sequence). Unmatched junction bases numbered 12, after V lost 1 base and J lost 3 bases. This CDR3 comprises 17 residues.

The chain is built from TRBV7-6 and TRBJ2-1; 7 nucleotides line up with TRBD2. This CDR3 region has 16 residues. Germline-derived CDR1 and CDR2 are SGHVS and FNYEAQ. V lost 6 bases to trimming and J lost 12 bases; unmatched junction nucleotides: 20. The CDR3 loop is CASSPDGTTTGMRQFF. CDR3 sequence (DNA): TGTGCCAGCAGTCCCGACGGGACTACAACGGGAATGAGGCAGTTCTTC.

The rearrangement uses TRBV7-9 and TRBJ2-3; TRBD2 agrees at 7 bases. V lost 3 bases, J lost 2 bases, and 2 bases stayed unmatched. The CDR3 runs to 14 residues. From germline, CDR1 is SEHNR and CDR2 FQNEAQ (reference sequence). The CDR3 loop reads CASSFERDTDTQYF. The CDR3 coding sequence is TGTGCCAGCAGCTTTGAGCGGGACACAGATACGCAGTATTTT.

This clonotype was observed a few times. The rearrangement links TRBV7-9 to TRBJ2-5; 14 nucleotides match TRBD2. The germline V gene has CDR1 SEHNR and CDR2 FQNEAQ (reference sequence). V was pared by 5 bases and J by 4 bases, with 6 bases of the junction left unmatched. This CDR3 comprises 16 residues. DNA for the CDR3: TGTGCCAGCAGCCGACTAGCGGGAGGGCCGAGAGAGACCCAGTACTTC. Translating gives CASSRLAGGPRETQYF.

The chain has TRBV4-2 and TRBJ1-3; 9 nucleotides line up with TRBD1. Unmatched junction bases numbered 4, after V lost 4 bases and J lost 0 bases. The CDR3 sequence is 16 residues long. CDR1 is LGHNA and CDR2 is YNFKEQ in the germline V gene. The CDR3: CASSLDRGPSGNTIYF. DNA for the CDR3: TGTGCCAGCAGCCTGGACAGGGGACCCTCTGGAAACACCATATATTTT.

Comment on this clonotype: This may arise from a read error, as a much more abundant clone is one base away. The chain recombines TRBV6-2 or TRBV6-3 with TRBJ2-5; D possibly matches TRBD1 or TRBD2 (5 bases each). This CDR3 spans 11 amino acids. CDR1 and CDR2 (germline): MNHEY, SVGEGT. The CDR3 sequence is CASNYLREQYF. The DNA for the CDR3 is TGTGCCAGCAATTACCTCAGGGAGCAGTACTTC.

The genes are TRBV5-1 and TRBJ2-1; 10 bases align to TRBD1. This CDR3 region has 15 residues. J lost 5 bases, V lost 3 bases, and 5 bases had no gene match. Germline CDR1 and CDR2: SGHRS and YFSETQ. The CDR3 loop is CASSWGTGVDNEQFF. For the CDR3, the DNA is TGCGCCAGCAGCTGGGGGACAGGGGTTGACAATGAGCAGTTCTTC.